This T cell receptor beta chain was identified in a study of OX40 agonist ivuxolimab in advanced cancers. For the study at large: Patients with hepatocellular carcinoma, melanoma, renal cell or head and neck cancer made up the dose-escalation patients. Overall study results and limits: Those patients achieving a partial response at 0.1-3.0 mg/kg showed among the lowest clonal expansion.

The V and J ends lost 2 bases and 7 bases respectively, with 18 bases between them. CDR1 is GTSNPN and CDR2 is SVGIG in the germline V gene (reference sequence). The CDR3 extends over 15 amino acids. Turning to this clone: Its antigen is not identified.

The table came from immunoSEQ multiplex PCR; TCRdb's copy has only in-frame clones and leaves some out. The table has around 61,000 clones, around 92% seen once. The starting material was CD4+ or CD8+ T cells sorted from blood, obtained in a trial of the OX40 agonist ivuxolimab. The TCR was taken from an adult with an advanced solid tumor such as melanoma, head and neck, liver or kidney cancer. The V gene is TRBV30, the J gene TRBJ1-5; tentative D call: TRBD1 (5 bases). CDR3 nucleotide sequence: TGTGCCTGGAGTCACCGGGACGTCATTGCGCAGCCCCAGCATTTT. It specifies CAWSHRDVIAQPQHF.